The 16 T cell receptor beta chains presented below share a single source sample, sequenced in a study of cytomegalovirus exposure and HLA in healthy donors. Primers for the PCR totalled 60 Vbeta and 13 Jbeta. Sequencing used immunoSEQ multiplex PCR; TCRdb keeps in-frame clones, though not all of them. The sample contains more than 100,000 clones, over 80% of which appear only once. The sample comprised PBMCs. These TCRs come from a man aged 30-40 years in good health and CMV-seronegative.

This clone came up a few times. Other DNA sequences in this specimen translate into the identical CDR3. CDR3 bases: TGTGCCAGCAGCAACAGACAGGCATACGAGCAGTACTTC. It codes for CASSNRQAYEQYF. This chain uses TRBV7-8 with TRBJ2-7, with D perhaps TRBD1 (6 bases). The ends were cut back, 5 bases at V and 4 bases at J, with 12 bases in the middle. The V gene's germline CDR1 is SGHVS and CDR2 FQNEAQ. There are 13 residues in the CDR3.

This clone was observed a single time. V and J are TRBV19 and TRBJ2-1; 9 bases are shared with TRBD1. The CDR3 totals 17 residues. The V and J ends lost 7 bases and 4 bases, in that order; junction bases with no gene match: 14. Germline V gene data show CDR1 as LNHDA and CDR2 as SQIVND (reference sequence). The CDR3 DNA follows: TGTGCCAGTAACGCTGCGGTGTGGACAGGGGCATACAATGAGCAGTTCTTC. Translated, it gives CASNAAVWTGAYNEQFF.

The chain employs TRBV19 and TRBJ2-5; D not resolved. The CDR3 spans 14 residues. Trimming stripped 3 bases from V and 5 bases from J, with 13 bases between. Germline CDR1 is LNHDA and CDR2 is SQIVND (reference sequence). The CDR3 here is CASSMSPGWETQYF. CDR3 nucleotides: TGTGCCAGTAGTATGAGTCCAGGATGGGAGACCCAGTACTTC.

The chain carries TRBV27 and TRBJ1-4, with TRBD1 identical over 10 bases. This CDR3 is 14 amino acids long. Germline V gene data show CDR1 as MNHEY and CDR2 as SMNVEV (reference sequence). V trimming: 4 bases; J trimming: 6 bases; junction bases outside the gene matches: 2. This CDR3 is CASSSTGGYEKLFF. The DNA for the CDR3 is TGTGCCAGCAGTTCGACAGGGGGCTATGAAAAACTGTTTTTT.

The chain combines TRBV7-7 with TRBJ2-7; 8 bases fit TRBD2. Germline CDR1 is SSHAT and CDR2 is FNYEAQ (reference sequence). The CDR3 length is 13 residues. V was clipped by 3 bases and J by 6 bases; unmatched bases: 4. CDR3 DNA: TGTGCCAGCAGCTTCACGGGGGGGGGCGAGCAGTACTTC. Translating gives CASSFTGGGEQYF.

V and J are TRBV5-5 and TRBJ2-3; D perhaps matches TRBD1 (5 bases). V was cut by 0 bases and J by 0 bases, with 5 bases left in between. Germline V gives CDR1 SGHKS, CDR2 YYEKEE (reference sequence). The CDR3 loop spans 14 amino acids. CDR3: CASSLGQSTDTQYF. The CDR3 DNA sequence: TGTGCCAGCAGCTTGGGACAGAGCACAGATACGCAGTATTTT.

J is TRBJ1-1 and V is TRBV7-2; TRBD1 is a possible D gene (6 bases). CDR1 is SGHTA, CDR2 FQGNSA, per germline. CDR3 size: 14 residues. The V gene lost 3 bases and the J gene lost 5 bases, with 13 bases spanning the gap. The CDR3 DNA sequence: TGTGCCAGCAGCTTCCAACAGGGCGGTACTGAAGCTTTCTTT. Translation gives CASSFQQGGTEAFF.

Of note for this clone: One junction end disagrees with the germline gene, perhaps due to a read error. V is TRBV7-9 and J is TRBJ2-5; 7 nucleotides agree with TRBD1. CDR3 size: 13 residues. CDR1 and CDR2 from the germline V gene are SEHNR and FQNEAQ (reference sequence). CDR3 nucleotides: TGTTCCAGCAGCGAAGGGACAGCCGAGACCCAGTACTTC. Translating gives CSSSEGTAETQYF.

The CDR3: CASRDRISNTEAFF. DNA of the CDR3: TGCGCCAGCAGAGACAGGATTTCGAACACTGAAGCTTTCTTT. The genes are TRBV10-2 and TRBJ1-1; D perhaps matches TRBD1 (6 bases). This CDR3 comprises 14 residues. Germline V gene lookup returns CDR1 WSHSY and CDR2 SAAADI. V was cut by 6 bases and J by 1 base, with 12 bases left in between.

The rearrangement joins TRBV25-1 to TRBJ2-4; 8 nucleotides line up with TRBD2. This CDR3 is built from 15 residues. V shed 6 bases and J 5 bases; nucleotides not matched to a gene: 9. Germline V gene lookup returns CDR1 MGHDK and CDR2 SYGVNS. The CDR3 protein is CASRTSAGKENIQYF. The CDR3, as DNA: TGTGCCAGCAGGACTAGCGCTGGGAAGGAAAACATTCAGTACTTC.

As for this clone: Other DNA sequences in the same sample also yield this CDR3. V and J are TRBV28 and TRBJ1-2; TRBD1 matches at 8 bases. CDR1 and CDR2 (germline): MDHEN, SYDVKM. J gave up 0 bases and V 6 bases, and 6 bases lay outside the gene matches. The CDR3 has 15 amino acids. The CDR3 is CASSLDRATNYGYTF. DNA for the CDR3: TGTGCCAGCAGCTTGGACAGGGCAACTAACTATGGCTACACCTTC.

CDR3 sequence (DNA): TGTGCCAGCAGTCTTAGGGGTGCCCCTGAAGCTTTCTTT. It encodes CASSLRGAPEAFF. The chain carries TRBV6-5 and TRBJ1-1; possibly TRBD1 for D (5 bases). V was clipped by 5 bases and J by 6 bases, with 13 bases between them. Germline loops: CDR1 MNHEY, CDR2 SVGAGI. The CDR3 contains 13 residues.

The chain is built from TRBV6-4 and TRBJ1-2; 9 bases align to TRBD1. V dropped 8 bases and J dropped 5; count of bases not matched to a gene: 9. This CDR3 region has 14 residues. Germline V CDR1 and CDR2: MRHNA, SNTAGT. The CDR3 loop reads CASGDRGERYGYTF. CDR3 bases: TGTGCCAGCGGAGACAGGGGGGAACGTTATGGCTACACCTTC.

This sequence joins TRBV10-2 and TRBJ2-3; 11 bases line up with TRBD1. With 7 bases clipped from V and 5 bases from J, the junction kept 8 bases outside the gene matches. The CDR3 has 15 residues. In germline, CDR1 is WSHSY, CDR2 SAAADI. The CDR3 sequence: CASTPRTGGKDTQYF. CDR3 coding DNA: TGCGCCAGCACCCCTAGGACAGGGGGCAAAGATACGCAGTATTTT.

The V and J genes are TRBV11-2 and TRBJ2-4; no reliable D call. The V end lost 1 base, the J end lost 7 bases, and 11 bases lay between the germline ends. Germline CDR1 is SGHAT and CDR2 is FQNNGV. This CDR3 region has 14 residues. In nucleotides, the CDR3 is TGTGCCAGCAGCTTAGCGTCGATAGAGAACATTCAGTACTTC. Protein product: CASSLASIENIQYF.

This clone was counted a few times. This sequence joins TRBV18 and TRBJ1-4, with 7 nucleotides matching TRBD1. The germline V gene has CDR1 KGHSH and CDR2 LQKENI. The CDR3 is 15 amino acids. Losses at the gene ends were 4 bases for V and 3 bases for J; bases not matched to a gene: 5. CDR3 bases: TGTGCCAGCTCACTAACAGGGGAGCCTAATGAAAAACTGTTTTTT. It codes for CASSLTGEPNEKLFF. Filled out from reference TRBV18 and TRBJ1-4, the complete variable domain reads NAGVMQNPRHLVRRRGQEARLRCSPMKGHSHVYWYRQLPEEGLKFMVYLQKENIIDESGMPKERFSAEFPKEGPSILRIQQVVRGDSAAYFCASSLTGEPNEKLFFGSGTQLSVL.